This is a list of T cell receptor beta chains from one sample in a study of shared clonotypes between healthy human individuals. Profiling relied on immunoSEQ multiplex PCR, and the TCRdb table lists in-frame clones only, not all of them. The sample records around 1.6 million clones, around 98% being singletons. Sequencing was done on a sample of naive CD4+ T cells sorted from blood. Receptors originate from a man aged 30 to 39 in good health. CDR3s include the opening cysteine and the closing phenylalanine or tryptophan. Clone size is stated in some rows and not others, as once, few, many or a class when expanded.

TRBV5-1,TRBJ1-5,13,.,CASSLSSNQPQHF
TRBV6-1,TRBJ2-3,14,.,CASRRIVLGDTQYF
TRBV9,TRBJ1-2,16,.,CASSVAMMGQIYGYTF
TRBV7-3,TRBJ2-3,16,.,CASSPSGPGGTDTQYF
TRBV19,TRBJ2-1,18,.,CASSIDGREGLPYNEQFF
TRBV27,TRBJ1-4,15,.,CASRQFVTTNEKLFF
TRBV11-3,TRBJ2-5,14,.,CASSPSGSQETQYF
TRBV5-1,TRBJ2-7,13,.,CASSFRQGYEQYF
TRBV11-3,TRBJ2-7,13,.,CASSRGPAYEQYF
TRBV28,TRBJ2-7,13,.,CASSFPQGYEQYF
TRBV28,TRBJ1-5,15,.,CASQSTVWTRQPQHF
TRBV10-3,TRBJ1-4,15,.,CAISDPTGRGEKLFF
TRBV27,TRBJ2-3,15,.,CASRRVDSSTDTQYF
TRBV19,TRBJ1-5,15,.,CASQLGRGRNQPQHF
TRBV6-6,TRBJ2-7,15,.,CASSYPTSGSYEQYF
TRBV11-2,TRBJ1-1,16,.,CASSPRRGGDGTEAFF
TRBV5-4,TRBJ2-7,18,.,CASSSGGLAGGLEYEQYF
TRBV15,TRBJ2-7,15,.,CATSIPGTGGREQYF
TRBV9,TRBJ2-1,17,.,CASSVVSLADTYNEQFF
TRBV6-5,TRBJ1-5,13,.,CASSGQGSQPQHF
TRBV18,TRBJ1-5,13,.,CASSTVRGQPQHF
TRBV5-1,TRBJ2-1,16,.,CASSLASPSGSNEQFF
TRBV2,TRBJ2-3,18,.,CASSDEGLAGGSTDTQYF
TRBV2,TRBJ2-7,13,.,CASSVGRAYEQYF
TRBV28,TRBJ1-2,12,.,CASSFLAYGYTF
TRBV4-3,TRBJ2-2,15,once,CASSQGQPNTGELFF
TRBV9,TRBJ2-3,16,.,CASSTGTGIPTDTQYF
TRBV25-1,TRBJ2-6,18,once,CASSESLGQGAGANVLTF
TRBV28,TRBJ1-5,16,once,CASSPYRWYSNQPQHF
TRBV19,TRBJ2-2,13,.,CASSIGATGELFF